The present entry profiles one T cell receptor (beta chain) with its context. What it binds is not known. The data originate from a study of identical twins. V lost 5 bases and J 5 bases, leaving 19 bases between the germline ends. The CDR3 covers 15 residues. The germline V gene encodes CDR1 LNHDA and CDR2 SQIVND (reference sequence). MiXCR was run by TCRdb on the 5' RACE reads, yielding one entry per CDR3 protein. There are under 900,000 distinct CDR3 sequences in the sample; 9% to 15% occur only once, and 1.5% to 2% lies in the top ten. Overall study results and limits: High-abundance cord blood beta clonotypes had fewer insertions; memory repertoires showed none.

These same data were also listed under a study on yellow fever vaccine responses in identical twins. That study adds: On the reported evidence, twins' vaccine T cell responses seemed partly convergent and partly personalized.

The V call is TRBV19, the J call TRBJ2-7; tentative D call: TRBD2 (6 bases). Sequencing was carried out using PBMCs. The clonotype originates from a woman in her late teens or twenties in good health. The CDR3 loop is CASSARGLKTDEQYV. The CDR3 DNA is TGTGCCAGTAGTGCCCGGGGACTCAAAACGGACGAGCAGTACGTC.